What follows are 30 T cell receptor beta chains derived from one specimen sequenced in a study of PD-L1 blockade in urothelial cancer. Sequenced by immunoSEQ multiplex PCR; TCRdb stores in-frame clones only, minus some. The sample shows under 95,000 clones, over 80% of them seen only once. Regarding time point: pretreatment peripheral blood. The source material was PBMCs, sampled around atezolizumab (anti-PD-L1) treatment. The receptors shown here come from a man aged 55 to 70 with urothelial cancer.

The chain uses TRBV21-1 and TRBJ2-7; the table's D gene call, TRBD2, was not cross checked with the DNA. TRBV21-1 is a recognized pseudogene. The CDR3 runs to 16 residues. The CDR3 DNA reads TGTGCCAGCAGCAAAAGGGGACTAGCGGGAGTGGGCGAGCAGTACTTC. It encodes CASSKRGLAGVGEQYF.

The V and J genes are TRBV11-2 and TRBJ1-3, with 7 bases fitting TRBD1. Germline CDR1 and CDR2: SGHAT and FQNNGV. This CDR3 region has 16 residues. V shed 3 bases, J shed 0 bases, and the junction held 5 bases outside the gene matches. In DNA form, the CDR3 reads TGTGCCAGCAGCTTCTGGACAGGAAGCTCTGGAAACACCATATATTTT. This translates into CASSFWTGSSGNTIYF.

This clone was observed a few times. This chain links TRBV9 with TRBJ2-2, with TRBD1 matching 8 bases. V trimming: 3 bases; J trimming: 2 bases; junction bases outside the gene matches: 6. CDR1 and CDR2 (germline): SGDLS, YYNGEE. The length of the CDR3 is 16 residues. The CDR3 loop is CASSGRTGPNTGELFF. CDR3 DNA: TGTGCCAGCAGCGGTAGGACAGGGCCAAACACCGGGGAGCTGTTTTTT. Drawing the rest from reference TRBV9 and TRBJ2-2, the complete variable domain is DSGVTQTPKHLITATGQRVTLRCSPRSGDLSVYWYQQSLDQGLQFLIQYYNGEERAKGNILERFSAQQFPDLHSELNLSSLELGDSALYFCASSGRTGPNTGELFFGEGSRLTVL.

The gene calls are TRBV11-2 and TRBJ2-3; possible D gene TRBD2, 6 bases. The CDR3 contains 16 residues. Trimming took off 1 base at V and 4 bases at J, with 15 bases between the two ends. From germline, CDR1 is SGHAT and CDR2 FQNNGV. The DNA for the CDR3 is TGTGCCAGCAGCTTAGGTTCGTCCTGGGGGGCAGATACGCAGTATTTT. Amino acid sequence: CASSLGSSWGADTQYF.

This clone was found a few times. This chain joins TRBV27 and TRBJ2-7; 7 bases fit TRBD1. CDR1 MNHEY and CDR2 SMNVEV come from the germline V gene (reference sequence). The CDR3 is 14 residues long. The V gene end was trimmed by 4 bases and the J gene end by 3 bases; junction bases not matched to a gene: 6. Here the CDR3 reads CASSYGQAHYEQYF. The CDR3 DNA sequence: TGTGCCAGCAGTTATGGACAGGCCCACTACGAGCAGTACTTC.

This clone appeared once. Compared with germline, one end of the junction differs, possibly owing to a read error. In nucleotides, the CDR3 is TGTGCCAACAGCCGGGACAGGGGGGCCTCTGGAAACACCATATATTTT. This codes for CANSRDRGASGNTIYF. This sequence joins TRBV7-9 and TRBJ1-3; TRBD1 agrees at 11 bases. The CDR3 runs to 16 residues. The germline V gene has CDR1 SEHNR and CDR2 FQNEAQ (reference sequence).

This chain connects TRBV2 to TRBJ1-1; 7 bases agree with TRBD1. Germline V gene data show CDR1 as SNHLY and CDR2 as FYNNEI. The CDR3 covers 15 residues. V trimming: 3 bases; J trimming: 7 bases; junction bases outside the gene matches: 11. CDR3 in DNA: TGTGCCAGCAGTGACCCGACAGGGACGGTGGATGAAGCTTTCTTT. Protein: CASSDPTGTVDEAFF.

Here the CDR3 reads CASSISGGSLNEQFF. The DNA for the CDR3 is TGTGCCAGCTCAATCAGCGGGGGGTCCCTCAATGAGCAGTTCTTC. The chain joins TRBV18 to TRBJ2-1; 9 bases fit TRBD2. Germline assignment: CDR1 KGHSH and CDR2 LQKENI. CDR3 length: 15 residues. The trim removed 5 bases at V and 6 bases at J, leaving 8 bases unmatched.

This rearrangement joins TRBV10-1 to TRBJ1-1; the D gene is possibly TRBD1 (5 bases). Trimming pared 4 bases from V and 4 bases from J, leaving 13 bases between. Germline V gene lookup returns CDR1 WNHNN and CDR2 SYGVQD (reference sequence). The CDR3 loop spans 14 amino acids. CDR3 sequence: CASSVSREGTEAFF. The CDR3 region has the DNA TGCGCCAGCAGTGTATCCAGGGAGGGCACTGAAGCTTTCTTT.

The CDR3 protein is CASQLTGGGETQYF. CDR3 nucleotides: TGTGCCAGTCAACTCACAGGGGGCGGGGAGACCCAGTACTTC. V usage is TRBV7-7 and J usage is TRBJ2-5; 9 positions agree with TRBD1. CDR1 SSHAT and CDR2 FNYEAQ come from the germline V gene (reference sequence). CDR3 length: 14 residues. The ends lost 9 bases at V and 5 bases at J; junction bases unmatched: 10. Complete variable domain (other parts from reference TRBV7-7 and TRBJ2-5): GAGVSQSPRYKVTKRGQDVTLRCDPISSHATLYWYQQALGQGPEFLTYFNYEAQPDKSGLPSDRFSAERPEGSISTLTIQRTEQRDSAMYRCASQLTGGGETQYFGPGTRLLVL.

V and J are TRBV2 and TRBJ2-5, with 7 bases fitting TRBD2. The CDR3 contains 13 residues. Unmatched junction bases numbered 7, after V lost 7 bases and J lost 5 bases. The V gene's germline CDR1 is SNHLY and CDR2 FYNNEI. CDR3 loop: CASTYRGVETQYF. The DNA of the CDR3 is TGTGCCAGCACTTATCGGGGGGTCGAGACCCAGTACTTC. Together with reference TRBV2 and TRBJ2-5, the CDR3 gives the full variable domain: EPEVTQTPSHQVTQMGQEVILRCVPISNHLYFYWYRQILGQKVEFLVSFYNNEISEKSEIFDDQFSVERPDGSNFTLKIRSTKLEDSAMYFCASTYRGVETQYFGPGTRLLVL.

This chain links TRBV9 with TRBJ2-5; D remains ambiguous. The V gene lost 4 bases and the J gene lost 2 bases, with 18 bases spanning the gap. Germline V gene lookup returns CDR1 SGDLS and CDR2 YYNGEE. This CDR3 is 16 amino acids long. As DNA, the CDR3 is TGTGCCAGCAGCCCGAGGTCGGGTCTTCGGCAAGAGACCCAGTACTTC. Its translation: CASSPRSGLRQETQYF. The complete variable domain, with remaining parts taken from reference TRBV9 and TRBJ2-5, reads DSGVTQTPKHLITATGQRVTLRCSPRSGDLSVYWYQQSLDQGLQFLIQYYNGEERAKGNILERFSAQQFPDLHSELNLSSLELGDSALYFCASSPRSGLRQETQYFGPGTRLLVL.

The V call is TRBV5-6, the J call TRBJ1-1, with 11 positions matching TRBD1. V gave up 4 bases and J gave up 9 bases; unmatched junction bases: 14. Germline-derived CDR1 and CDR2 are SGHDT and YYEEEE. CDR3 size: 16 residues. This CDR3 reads CASSERTGGAWVKAFF. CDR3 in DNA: TGTGCCAGCAGCGAGAGGACAGGGGGCGCGTGGGTTAAAGCTTTCTTT. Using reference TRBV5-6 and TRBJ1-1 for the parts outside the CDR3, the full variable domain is DAGVTQSPTHLIKTRGQQVTLRCSPKSGHDTVSWYQQALGQGPQFIFQYYEEEERQRGNFPDRFSGHQFPNYSSELNVNALLLGDSALYLCASSERTGGAWVKAFFGQGTRLTVV.

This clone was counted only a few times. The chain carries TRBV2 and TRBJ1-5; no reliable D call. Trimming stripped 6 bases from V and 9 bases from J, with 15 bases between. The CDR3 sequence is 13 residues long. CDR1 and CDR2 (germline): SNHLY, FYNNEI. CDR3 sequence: CASSGETDRPQHF. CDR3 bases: TGTGCCAGCAGCGGGGAAACCGATCGGCCCCAGCATTTT.

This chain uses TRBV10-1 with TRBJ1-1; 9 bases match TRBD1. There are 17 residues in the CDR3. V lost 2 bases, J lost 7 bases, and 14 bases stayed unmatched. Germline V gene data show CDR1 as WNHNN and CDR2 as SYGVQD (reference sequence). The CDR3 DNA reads TGCGCCAGCAGTGAGCGGACAGGGGCGCTTACCATGATTGAAGCTTTCTTT. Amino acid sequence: CASSERTGALTMIEAFF.

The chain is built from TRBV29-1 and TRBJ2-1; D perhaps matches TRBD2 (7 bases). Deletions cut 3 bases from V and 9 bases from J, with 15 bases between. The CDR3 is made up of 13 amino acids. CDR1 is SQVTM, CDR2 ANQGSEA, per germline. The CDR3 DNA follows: TGCAGCGTTGAGGGGGGGCGCTGGGGTGAGCAGTTCTTC. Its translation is CSVEGGRWGEQFF.

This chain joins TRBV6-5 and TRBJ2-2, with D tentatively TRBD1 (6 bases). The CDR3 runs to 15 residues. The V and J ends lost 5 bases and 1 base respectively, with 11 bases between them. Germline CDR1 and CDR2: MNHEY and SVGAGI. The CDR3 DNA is TGTGCCAGCAGTCCATCGACAGGGAACACCGGGGAGCTGTTTTTT. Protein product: CASSPSTGNTGELFF.

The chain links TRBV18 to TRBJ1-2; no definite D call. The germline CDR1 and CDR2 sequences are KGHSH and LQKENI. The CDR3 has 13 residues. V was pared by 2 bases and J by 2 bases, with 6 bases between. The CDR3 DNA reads TGTGCCAGCTCACCAGACAAGAACTATGGCTACACCTTC. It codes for CASSPDKNYGYTF.

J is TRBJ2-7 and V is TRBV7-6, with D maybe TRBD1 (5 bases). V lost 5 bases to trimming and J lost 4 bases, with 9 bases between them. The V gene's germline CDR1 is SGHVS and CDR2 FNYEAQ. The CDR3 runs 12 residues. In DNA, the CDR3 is TGTGCCAGCAGCAAGACAGCTTACGAGCAGTACTTC. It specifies CASSKTAYEQYF.

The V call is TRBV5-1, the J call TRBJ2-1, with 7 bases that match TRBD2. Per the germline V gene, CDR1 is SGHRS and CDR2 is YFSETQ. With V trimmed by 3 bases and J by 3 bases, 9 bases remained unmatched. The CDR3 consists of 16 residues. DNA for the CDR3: TGCGCCAGCAGCTCAACTAGCGTAGGACGCTACAATGAGCAGTTCTTC. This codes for CASSSTSVGRYNEQFF.

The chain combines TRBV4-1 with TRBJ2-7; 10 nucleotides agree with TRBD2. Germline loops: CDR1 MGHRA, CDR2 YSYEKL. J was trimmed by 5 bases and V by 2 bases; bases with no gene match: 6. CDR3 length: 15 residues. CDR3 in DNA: TGCGCCAGCAGCCAACCTAGCGGGAGCCCCCACGAGCAGTACTTC. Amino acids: CASSQPSGSPHEQYF.

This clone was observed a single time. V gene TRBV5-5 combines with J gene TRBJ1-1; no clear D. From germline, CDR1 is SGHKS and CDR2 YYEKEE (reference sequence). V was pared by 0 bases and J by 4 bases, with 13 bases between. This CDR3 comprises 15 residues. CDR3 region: CASSLDPAGGTEAFF. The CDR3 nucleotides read TGTGCCAGCAGCTTGGACCCCGCGGGCGGCACTGAAGCTTTCTTT.

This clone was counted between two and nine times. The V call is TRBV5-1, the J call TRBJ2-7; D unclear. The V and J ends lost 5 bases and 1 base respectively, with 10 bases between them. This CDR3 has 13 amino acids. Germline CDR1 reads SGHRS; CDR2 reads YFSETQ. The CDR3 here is CASRMTTSYEQYF. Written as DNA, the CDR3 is TGCGCCAGCAGGATGACGACTTCCTACGAGCAGTACTTC. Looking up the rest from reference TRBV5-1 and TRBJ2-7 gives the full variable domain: KAGVTQTPRYLIKTRGQQVTLSCSPISGHRSVSWYQQTPGQGLQFLFEYFSETQRNKGNFPGRFSGRQFSNSRSEMNVSTLELGDSALYLCASRMTTSYEQYFGPGTRLTVT.

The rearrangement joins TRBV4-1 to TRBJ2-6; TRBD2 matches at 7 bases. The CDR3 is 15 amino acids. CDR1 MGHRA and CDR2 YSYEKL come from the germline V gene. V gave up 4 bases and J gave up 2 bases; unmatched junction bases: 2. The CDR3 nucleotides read TGCGCCAGCAGCCGTGGACTAGCTGGGGCCAACGTCCTGACTTTC. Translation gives CASSRGLAGANVLTF.

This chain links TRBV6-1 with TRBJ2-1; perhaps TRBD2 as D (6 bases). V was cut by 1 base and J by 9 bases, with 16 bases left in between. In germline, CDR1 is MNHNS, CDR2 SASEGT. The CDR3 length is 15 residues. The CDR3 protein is CASSEVVPRGGEQFF. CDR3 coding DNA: TGTGCCAGCAGTGAAGTGGTGCCCCGGGGAGGTGAGCAGTTCTTC.

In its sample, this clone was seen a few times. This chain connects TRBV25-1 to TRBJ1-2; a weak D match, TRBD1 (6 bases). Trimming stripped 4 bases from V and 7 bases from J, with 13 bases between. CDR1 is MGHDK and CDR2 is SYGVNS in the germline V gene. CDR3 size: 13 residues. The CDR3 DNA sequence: TGTGCCAGCAGTGTCGGGACACCGGGTGGCTACACCTTC. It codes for CASSVGTPGGYTF.

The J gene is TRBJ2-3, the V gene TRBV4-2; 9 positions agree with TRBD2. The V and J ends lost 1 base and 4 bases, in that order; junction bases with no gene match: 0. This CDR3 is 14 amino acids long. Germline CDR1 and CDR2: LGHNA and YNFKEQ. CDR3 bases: TGTGCCAGCAGCCAAGGGACTAGCGCAGATACGCAGTATTTT. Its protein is CASSQGTSADTQYF.

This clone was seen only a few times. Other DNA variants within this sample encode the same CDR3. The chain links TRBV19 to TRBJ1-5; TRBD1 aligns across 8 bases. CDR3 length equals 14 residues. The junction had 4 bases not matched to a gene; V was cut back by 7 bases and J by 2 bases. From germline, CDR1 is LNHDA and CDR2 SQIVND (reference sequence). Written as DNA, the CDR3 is TGTGCCAGTACATTGACAGGGGGCAATCAGCCCCAGCATTTT. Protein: CASTLTGGNQPQHF.

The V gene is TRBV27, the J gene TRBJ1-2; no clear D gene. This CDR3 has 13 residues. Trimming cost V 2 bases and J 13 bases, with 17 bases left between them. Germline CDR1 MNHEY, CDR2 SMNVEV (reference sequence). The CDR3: CASSLREGNLCTF. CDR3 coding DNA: TGTGCCAGCAGTTTACGTGAGGGCAATCTTTGCACCTTC.

The CDR3 sequence: CASSWDLGGFLGNTIYF. The CDR3 region has the DNA TGCGCCAGCAGCTGGGATTTGGGAGGGTTCCTCGGAAACACCATATATTTT. The chain couples TRBV5-1 to TRBJ1-3; D is ambiguous. The CDR3 contains 17 residues. V was shortened by 3 bases and J by 4 bases, with 20 bases between the two germline ends. Germline V gene sequence: CDR1 SGHRS, CDR2 YFSETQ. The full variable domain, its missing parts supplied by reference TRBV5-1 and TRBJ1-3, is KAGVTQTPRYLIKTRGQQVTLSCSPISGHRSVSWYQQTPGQGLQFLFEYFSETQRNKGNFPGRFSGRQFSNSRSEMNVSTLELGDSALYLCASSWDLGGFLGNTIYFGEGSWLTVV.